The 14 T cell receptor beta chains below were found in one sample sequenced in a study of blood T cell repertoires in COVID-19. TCRdb's copy holds only in-frame clones and misses some; the assay was immunoSEQ multiplex PCR. The sample holds roughly 150,000 clones, more than 75% seen once. The source material was peripheral blood. The receptors stem from a woman aged 50 to 60 with acute or convalescent COVID-19.

The chain has TRBV9 and TRBJ2-5; maybe TRBD2 (6 bases). Germline V CDR1 and CDR2: SGDLS, YYNGEE. The V gene lost 0 bases and the J gene lost 8 bases, with 14 bases spanning the gap. The CDR3 runs to 14 residues. CDR3 coding DNA: TGTGCCAGCAGCGTAGAGGCAGGGAGGAGCACCCAGTACTTC. It yields the protein CASSVEAGRSTQYF.

Only a few counts were recorded for this clone. The chain is built from TRBV24-1 and TRBJ1-5; D remains ambiguous. CDR3 length: 14 residues. V shed 5 bases and J shed 0 bases, with 7 bases lying between them. The germline gives CDR1 KGHDR, CDR2 SFDVKD. Here the CDR3 reads CATSGGYSNQPQHF. DNA of the CDR3: TGTGCCACCAGTGGAGGGTATAGCAATCAGCCCCAGCATTTT.

The V call is TRBV24-1, the J call TRBJ2-7, with TRBD1 identical over 7 bases. Germline V gene data show CDR1 as KGHDR and CDR2 as SFDVKD. Trimming cost V 6 bases and J 3 bases; bases outside gene matches: 7. The CDR3 loop spans 14 amino acids. In DNA form, the CDR3 reads TGTGCCACCAGTCCACGGGCAGGGGGCTACGAGCAGTACTTC. As protein: CATSPRAGGYEQYF.

J is TRBJ2-3 and V is TRBV25-1; D might be TRBD1 (6 bases). The germline gives CDR1 MGHDK, CDR2 SYGVNS. The ends were cut back, 4 bases at V and 4 bases at J, with 9 bases in the middle. This CDR3 contains 13 residues. CDR3 loop: CASSGQAADTQYF. For the CDR3, the DNA is TGTGCCAGCAGTGGACAGGCAGCAGATACGCAGTATTTT. The whole variable domain, filled in from reference TRBV25-1 and TRBJ2-3, reads EADIYQTPRYLVIGTGKKITLECSQTMGHDKMYWYQQDPGMELHLIHYSYGVNSTEKGDLSSESTVSRIRTEHFPLTLESARPSHTSQYLCASSGQAADTQYFGPGTRLTVL.

DNA for the CDR3: TGTGCCAGCAGCTTAGTTCCTAGCGGGGGGGCCCAAGAGACCCAGTACTTC. Its protein product is CASSLVPSGGAQETQYF. The chain recombines TRBV7-2 with TRBJ2-5; 12 bases map to TRBD2. J gave up 1 base and V 1 base, and 4 bases lay outside the gene matches. This CDR3 is 17 amino acids long. From germline, CDR1 is SGHTA and CDR2 FQGNSA. Full variable domain (missing parts from reference TRBV7-2 and TRBJ2-5): GAGVSQSPSNKVTEKGKDVELRCDPISGHTALYWYRQSLGQGLEFLIYFQGNSAPDKSGLPSDRFSAERTGGSVSTLTIQRTQQEDSAVYLCASSLVPSGGAQETQYFGPGTRLLVL.

The V gene is TRBV5-1, the J gene TRBJ2-3; D is unresolved. This CDR3 spans 13 amino acids. Germline values: CDR1 SGHRS, CDR2 YFSETQ. The ends were cut back, 0 bases at V and 0 bases at J, with 2 bases in the middle. The CDR3 region has the DNA TGCGCCAGCAGCTTGGCTAGCACAGATACGCAGTATTTT. This sequence encodes CASSLASTDTQYF. Full variable domain (rest looked up from reference TRBV5-1 and TRBJ2-3): KAGVTQTPRYLIKTRGQQVTLSCSPISGHRSVSWYQQTPGQGLQFLFEYFSETQRNKGNFPGRFSGRQFSNSRSEMNVSTLELGDSALYLCASSLASTDTQYFGPGTRLTVL.

This chain connects TRBV29-1 to TRBJ2-1, with 7 bases identical to TRBD2. CDR1 SQVTM and CDR2 ANQGSEA come from the germline V gene. The CDR3 runs to 13 residues. The junction had 7 bases not matched to a gene; V was cut back by 5 bases and J by 6 bases. The CDR3 protein is CSVWSGGLNEQFF. CDR3 sequence (DNA): TGCAGCGTTTGGTCGGGGGGACTCAATGAGCAGTTCTTC.

CDR3 bases: TGTGCCAGCCGATCCGGGTGGAATTACGAGCAGTACTTC. Its protein is CASRSGWNYEQYF. The genes are TRBV6-6 and TRBJ2-7, with D uncertain. Germline V lookup: CDR1 MNHNY, CDR2 SVGAGI (reference sequence). This CDR3 has 13 amino acids. The V end was cut by 8 bases, the J end by 4 bases, with 15 bases between.

This clone was counted between two and nine times. The CDR3 region has the DNA TGTGCCACCAGTGACAGGGTGGCTTTTCAAGAGACCCAGTACTTC. It specifies CATSDRVAFQETQYF. This chain links TRBV24-1 with TRBJ2-5; possibly TRBD1 for D (5 bases). The CDR3 is made up of 15 amino acids. Germline-derived CDR1 and CDR2 are KGHDR and SFDVKD. The V end lost 4 bases, the J end lost 2 bases, and 13 bases lay between the germline ends.

This chain uses TRBV11-3 with TRBJ2-3; no definite D call. Trimming cost V 4 bases and J 8 bases, with 13 bases left between them. The germline gives CDR1 SGHNT, CDR2 YENEEA. The CDR3 runs 13 residues. The CDR3 reads CASSSASAATQYF. The CDR3 DNA reads TGTGCCAGCAGCTCGGCGAGCGCTGCTACGCAGTATTTT. The full variable domain, its missing parts supplied by reference TRBV11-3 and TRBJ2-3, is EAGVVQSPRYKIIEKKQPVAFWCNPISGHNTLYWYLQNLGQGPELLIRYENEEAVDDSQLPKDRFSAERLKGVDSTLKIQPAELGDSAVYLCASSSASAATQYFGPGTRLTVL.

This clone was seen only a few times. The V and J genes are TRBV6-5 and TRBJ1-2; tentatively, D is TRBD1 (5 bases). The V end was cut by 6 bases, the J end by 3 bases, with 11 bases between. This CDR3 is 13 amino acids long. Germline V gene sequence: CDR1 MNHEY, CDR2 SVGAGI. The CDR3 coding sequence is TGTGCCAGCAGGGAGGGCAGGGACTATGGCTACACCTTC. Encoded protein: CASREGRDYGYTF.

The chain links TRBV12-5 to TRBJ2-3, with D possibly being TRBD2 (7 bases). The CDR3 contains 16 residues. Germline lookup yields CDR1 LGHNT and CDR2 FRNRAP. Between the trimmed V and J ends, which lost 6 bases and 6 bases, there was a span of 22 bases. The CDR3 nucleotides read TGTGCTAGTGGCCCCTCGGGGGGCGGGGGTGCTGATACGCAGTATTTT. As protein: CASGPSGGGGADTQYF.

This chain connects TRBV10-3 to TRBJ1-2; tentative D call: TRBD1 (6 bases). CDR1 is ENHRY and CDR2 is SYGVKD in the germline V gene. The ends were cut back, 6 bases at V and 7 bases at J, with 15 bases in the middle. The CDR3 runs to 13 residues. In nucleotides, the CDR3 is TGTGCCATCAGCGACGGGGGGCAGGGTGGCTACACCTTC. This encodes CAISDGGQGGYTF.

This clone came up a few times. V and J are TRBV30 and TRBJ1-2; 8 nucleotides agree with TRBD1. Germline CDR1 GTSNPN, CDR2 SVGIG (reference sequence). This CDR3 region has 16 residues. Losses at the gene ends were 3 bases for V and 7 bases for J; bases not matched to a gene: 16. DNA for the CDR3: TGTGCCTGGAGCGGTTCGCATGGACAGGGTCTGGGTGGCTACACCTTC. Its translation is CAWSGSHGQGLGGYTF.